A selection of T cell receptor beta chains follows, all from one sample in a study of cytomegalovirus exposure and HLA in healthy donors. Data came from immunoSEQ multiplex PCR; TCRdb stores just in-frame clones and leaves some out. Its clone listing holds some 180,000 clones. The sequencing input was PBMCs. These receptors were taken from a man under 40 in good health and CMV-seronegative. Each CDR3 is given with its conserved first and last residue. A D gene is named only where the DNA matches it firmly.

j_gene	d_gene	v_gene	CDR3nt	CDR3aa
TRBJ1-1	.	TRBV29-1	TGCAGCGTTGGAGACCCCGGCACTGAAGCTTTCTTT	CSVGDPGTEAFF
TRBJ1-1	.	TRBV4-1	TGCGCCAGCAGCCAAGTCTACTCCAGGGCGAGCACTGAAGCTTTCTTT	CASSQVYSRASTEAFF
TRBJ1-2	TRBD1	TRBV19	TGTGCCAGTAGTATAGTGAGACAGGGGGCGACCATTTTATGGGGCTACACCTTC	CASSIVRQGATILWGYTF
TRBJ2-7	.	TRBV7-9	TGTGCCAGTATGGGGAGCGGTGCTACGAGTCAGTACTTC	CASMGSGATSQYF
TRBJ2-3	.	TRBV5-1	TGCGCCAGCAGCTTGGGTCTAGCCACAGATACGCAGTATTTT	CASSLGLATDTQYF
TRBJ1-1	TRBD1	TRBV6-5	TGTGCCAGCGCCCCACGGGACAGGGTGAACACTGAAGCTTTCTTT	CASAPRDRVNTEAFF
TRBJ1-1	.	TRBV14	TGTGCCAGCAGCCAAGTAGTTGGGGGGATTACTGAAGCTTTCTTT	CASSQVVGGITEAFF
TRBJ2-1	.	TRBV6-6	TGTGCCAGCAGTCTAGGACTCGAGCCGTACAATGAGCAGTTCTTC	CASSLGLEPYNEQFF
TRBJ2-3	.	TRBV28	TGTGCCAGCAGACCGCCTTCGAGGGATACGCAGTATTTT	CASRPPSRDTQYF
TRBJ1-5	TRBD1	TRBV6-1	TGTGCCAGCAGTGCGCCAGGGGGGTATAGCAATCAGCCCCAGCATTTT	CASSAPGGYSNQPQHF
TRBJ2-3	TRBD2	TRBV5-1	TGCGCCAGCAGCTCCCAGACTAGCGGTAGCACAGATACGCAGTATTTT	CASSSQTSGSTDTQYF
TRBJ1-1	TRBD1	TRBV25-1	TGTGCCAGCAGTGGAGGACAGACCAGGGGGCCCAAAGCTTTCTTT	CASSGGQTRGPKAFF
TRBJ1-4	.	TRBV5-1	TGCGCCAGCACCCTGGGGCTGCAAGCTAATGAAAAACTGTTTTTT	CASTLGLQANEKLFF
TRBJ2-1	TRBD1	TRBV28	TGTGCCAGCAACTCCGGGACAGCGAGATACAATGAGCAGTTCTTC	CASNSGTARYNEQFF
TRBJ2-7	TRBD1	TRBV9	TGTGCCAGCAGCGTTCAGACAGGGGGCGGCTACGAGCAGTACTTC	CASSVQTGGGYEQYF
TRBJ1-1	TRBD1	TRBV7-2	TGTGCCAGCACAGGGTGGAGGGGGCTCACTGAAGCTTTCTTT	CASTGWRGLTEAFF
TRBJ1-6	.	TRBV5-4	TGTGCCAGCAGCTTGGGGCAGGGGCAATCACCCCTCCACTTT	CASSLGQGQSPLHF
TRBJ2-3	.	TRBV4-1	TGCGCCAGCAGCGGAAGATGGACGAGGGACTGGAGCACAGATACGCAGTATTTT	CASSGRWTRDWSTDTQYF